This TCR beta chain was recovered during a study of blood T cell repertoires in COVID-19. Original data processing: Reference gene primer amplification gave nucleated cell count estimates. TCRdb's copy holds only in-frame clones and misses some; the assay was immunoSEQ multiplex PCR. V, J and clone size are those of that table, while D and trimming were read from the DNA. The sample shows roughly 160,000 clones, around 82% of them seen only once. The CDR3 spans 13 residues. Trimming took 6 bases from V and 4 from J, leaving 13 bases between them. CDR1 SGHDT and CDR2 YYEEEE come from the germline V gene. The Seattle patients joined while their infection was active and were tracked longitudinally afterward.

J is TRBJ1-1 and V is TRBV5-6; D remains unclear. Sequenced input: peripheral blood. The clonotype originates from an elderly man with COVID-19, enrolled during active disease. CDR3 sequence: CASTLGGPTEAFF. For the CDR3, the DNA is TGTGCCAGCACCCTGGGAGGGCCCACTGAAGCTTTCTTT. The full variable domain, its missing parts supplied by reference TRBV5-6 and TRBJ1-1, is DAGVTQSPTHLIKTRGQQVTLRCSPKSGHDTVSWYQQALGQGPQFIFQYYEEEERQRGNFPDRFSGHQFPNYSSELNVNALLLGDSALYLCASTLGGPTEAFFGQGTRLTVV.